The 25 T cell receptor beta chains below all came from one sample that was sequenced in a study of tumor and adjacent non-tumor tissue in lung cancer. The template was RNA from unsorted bulk tissue. A modified ARM-PCR protocol with three rounds of nested PCR amplified TCRbeta. TCRdb passed the multiplex PCR reads through MiXCR, listing each CDR3 protein once. This table has over 60,000 distinct CDR3 sequences, 60% to 75% appearing once. What was sequenced was lung tumor tissue. These receptors all stem from a man in his 60s with non-small cell lung cancer.

On this clonotype: Its ends do not fully match the called genes, so a read error is possible. The CDR3 is CSARGVGRDWDKSNQPRHF. The CDR3 bases are TGCAGTGCTAGGGGGGTGGGGAGGGACTGGGATAAAAGCAATCAGCCCCGGCATTTT. This rearrangement joins TRBV20-1 to TRBJ1-5; TRBD1 might be the D (5 bases). The CDR3 length is 19 residues. The germline CDR1 and CDR2 sequences are DFQATT and SNEGSKA (reference sequence).

With regard to this clonotype: At one end the junction does not follow the germline gene, possibly because of a read error. The chain joins TRBV20-1 to TRBJ1-5; D unresolved. Germline CDR1 and CDR2: DFQATT and SNEGSKA (reference sequence). The CDR3 totals 16 residues. CDR3 amino acids: CGASSPITYSNQPQHF. CDR3 bases: TGCGGTGCTAGCTCCCCAATAACCTATAGCAATCAGCCCCAGCATTTT.

A word on this clonotype: The missing conserved phenylalanine or tryptophan at the end of this CDR3 makes a read error likely. The chain is built from TRBV6-1 and TRBJ1-6; 11 bases line up with TRBD1. This CDR3 spans 16 amino acids. CDR1 and CDR2 from the germline V gene are MNHNS and SASEGT. V trimming: 10 bases; J trimming: 3 bases; junction bases outside the gene matches: 8. DNA for the CDR3: TGTGCCATCAGAGGACAGGGGGCACTCTATAATTCACCCCTCCACTAT. Translating it yields CAIRGQGALYNSPLHY.

This clonotype was picked up a small number of times. A read error is likely, as this CDR3 ends without the conserved phenylalanine or tryptophan. J is TRBJ2-5 and V is TRBV29-1; 7 bases fit TRBD2. Germline V gene sequence: CDR1 SQVTM, CDR2 ANQGSEA. The CDR3 has 15 residues. The CDR3 reads CSVVSSRAGGETQYL. CDR3 sequence (DNA): TGTAGCGTTGTCAGTTCCAGGGCCGGGGGGGAGACCCAGTACTTA.

A note on this clonotype: This may arise from a read error, as a much more abundant clone is one base away. This CDR3 is missing its conserved last phenylalanine or tryptophan, likely due to a read error. This chain connects TRBV5-1 to TRBJ2-7; tentative D call: TRBD1 (6 bases). CDR1 and CDR2 (germline): SGHRS, YFSETQ. Trimming took off 4 bases at V and 3 bases at J, with 17 bases between the two ends. The length of the CDR3 is 15 residues. CDR3 loop: CASSDGTPISYEQYL. CDR3 bases: TGCGCCAGCAGCGACGGGACACCAATTAGCTACGAGCAGTACCTC.

As to this clonotype: This CDR3 is missing its conserved last phenylalanine or tryptophan, likely due to a read error. The chain is built from TRBV5-5 and TRBJ1-5; tentatively, D is TRBD1 (5 bases). CDR1 is SGHKS, CDR2 YYEKEE, per germline (reference sequence). The CDR3 is 16 amino acids. CDR3 sequence (DNA): TGTGCCAGCAGATTGGTCGGGGGGGACAGCAATCAGCCCCAGCATTAT. It translates to CASRLVGGDSNQPQHY.

To note about this clonotype: Germline is not matched at one junction end, which may reflect a read error. The chain recombines TRBV14 with TRBJ2-1; 9 nucleotides agree with TRBD2. The V gene's germline CDR1 is SGHDN and CDR2 FVKESK. The CDR3 runs to 16 residues. The CDR3 spells CANSPLGLAGFDEQFF. As DNA, the CDR3 is TGTGCCAACAGCCCTTTGGGGCTAGCGGGATTCGATGAGCAGTTCTTC.

Only a few counts were recorded for this clonotype. This chain connects TRBV29-1 to TRBJ2-7; 8 bases are shared with TRBD2. The CDR3 is 13 residues long. CDR1 is SQVTM and CDR2 is ANQGSEA in the germline V gene. As DNA, the CDR3 is TGCAGAGTAGCAATAAGCGGGAGTATAGAGCAGTACTTC. It codes for CRVAISGSIEQYF.

Worth noting for this clonotype: This CDR3 fails to terminate in the conserved phenylalanine or tryptophan, so it likely reflects a read error. The chain links TRBV12-3 or TRBV12-4 to TRBJ2-1, with 10 bases fitting TRBD2. With 5 bases clipped from V and 6 bases from J, the junction kept 16 bases outside the gene matches. This CDR3 comprises 18 residues. DNA for the CDR3: TGTGCCAGCAGTGTCAGGACTAGCGGTCGGTGTTACGGCAATGAGCAGTTCCTC. Protein sequence: CASSVRTSGRCYGNEQFL.

In the case of this clonotype: A read error may be the cause here, since a much bigger clone is one base away. This chain joins TRBV6-6 and TRBJ2-6, with D tentatively TRBD1 or TRBD2 (7 bases each). Looked up from germline, CDR1 is MNHNY and CDR2 is SVGAGI (reference sequence). The CDR3 totals 15 residues. Written as DNA, the CDR3 is TGTGCCCGCAGGGGGGGATCTTCTGGGGCCAACGTCCTGACTTTC. Its translation: CARRGGSSGANVLTF.

The rearrangement links TRBV19 to TRBJ1-5, with D unclear. There are 13 residues in the CDR3. CDR1 and CDR2 (germline): LNHDA, SQIVND (reference sequence). Between the trimmed V and J ends, which lost 9 bases and 0 bases, there was a span of 9 bases. This CDR3 is CASYQASNQPQHF. The CDR3 bases are TGTGCCAGCTACCAGGCTAGCAATCAGCCCCAGCATTTT.

Details on this clonotype: One end of the junction fails to match germline, which may point to a read error. V and J are TRBV29-1 and TRBJ2-3, with 13 bases that match TRBD2. The CDR3 sequence is 15 residues long. Germline V gives CDR1 SQVTM, CDR2 ANQGSEA. DNA for the CDR3: TGCGGCACCCGGACTAGCGGGAGCGGCACAGATATGCAGTATTTT. Amino acids: CGTRTSGSGTDMQYF.

On this clonotype itself: One junction end does not reproduce the germline sequence, and a read error may be involved. The chain uses TRBV29-1 and TRBJ2-7; 12 bases are shared with TRBD2. The CDR3 runs 17 residues. The V gene's germline CDR1 is SQVTM and CDR2 ANQGSEA. DNA for the CDR3: TGCAGCGCTGAACGGGGGGGGAGCGGACTAGCGGGAAGCGAGCAGTATTTC. Translating it yields CSAERGGSGLAGSEQYF.

Concerning this clonotype itself: A read error may account for a junction end that differs from germline. The rearrangement uses TRBV6-6 and TRBJ2-1; 9 bases map to TRBD1. This CDR3 contains 15 residues. Per germline, CDR1 MNHNY and CDR2 SVGAGI (reference sequence). In DNA form, the CDR3 reads TGTGTCAGCAGTTTCCTTGGGACAGGGTTTTTCGAGCAGTTCTTT. It yields the protein CVSSFLGTGFFEQFF.

To note about this clonotype: Sequence at one end of the junction differs from germline and may be a read error. The chain carries TRBV20-1 and TRBJ2-7; 7 positions match TRBD2. CDR1 and CDR2 from the germline V gene are DFQATT and SNEGSKA (reference sequence). This CDR3 spans 16 amino acids. In DNA, the CDR3 is TGCAGTGCCACATCTTCGACTCAGCGGGACCTCTACGACCAGTACTTC. This sequence encodes CSATSSTQRDLYDQYF.

On this clonotype itself: Compared with germline, one end of the junction differs, possibly owing to a read error. CDR3 sequence reads: CTSSLMLEQFF. DNA for the CDR3: TGCACCAGCAGCTTGATGCTAGAGCAGTTCTTC. The chain combines TRBV5-1 with TRBJ2-1; no clear D gene. Germline V lookup: CDR1 SGHRS, CDR2 YFSETQ. The CDR3 is 11 residues long.

In the case of this clonotype: A read error may account for a junction end that differs from germline. This chain joins TRBV20-1 and TRBJ2-3; D is uncertain. CDR3 size: 12 residues. CDR1 and CDR2 from the germline V gene are DFQATT and SNEGSKA (reference sequence). As DNA, the CDR3 is TGTAATGCTAGAGAAATGGGGGATACGCAGTATTTT. Translating gives CNAREMGDTQYF.

About this clonotype: One end of the junction fails to match germline, which may point to a read error. CDR3 nucleotides: TGCAGCGTAGAAGAGGGGAGGACAGAAGCTTTATTT. Its protein product is CSVEEGRTEALF. V usage is TRBV29-1 and J usage is TRBJ1-1, with a possible D match to TRBD1 (6 bases). The CDR3 has 12 amino acids. Per germline, CDR1 SQVTM and CDR2 ANQGSEA. Full variable domain (outside the CDR3, taken from reference TRBV29-1 and TRBJ1-1): SAVISQKPSRDICQRGTSLTIQCQVDSQVTMMFWYRQQPGQSLTLIATANQGSEATYESGFVIDKFPISRPNLTFSTLTVSNMSPEDSSIYLCSVEEGRTEALFGQGTRLTVV.

Concerning this clonotype: A read error may produce the germline difference seen at one junction end. V usage is TRBV14 and J usage is TRBJ2-7; D is unclear. Germline V gene sequence: CDR1 SGHDN, CDR2 FVKESK. The CDR3 is made up of 12 amino acids. As DNA, the CDR3 is TGTGCCAGTAGCCAACTCCGGAGCGAGCAGTACTTC. Its translation is CASSQLRSEQYF.

V is TRBV20-1 and J is TRBJ2-6; TRBD2 matches 7 bases. Germline values: CDR1 DFQATT, CDR2 SNEGSKA (reference sequence). The CDR3 is 17 residues long. The junction had 6 bases not matched to a gene; V was cut back by 1 base and J by 0 bases. CDR3 DNA: TGCAGTGCTAGAGTTCGGGGGGATCGCTCTGGGGCCAACGTCCTGACTTTC. It encodes CSARVRGDRSGANVLTF.

This clonotype was counted only a few times. A junction boundary mismatches the germline segment, possibly from a read error. This sequence joins TRBV11-1 and TRBJ2-2; D possibly uses TRBD1 or TRBD2 (5 bases each). The CDR3 extends over 14 amino acids. Germline-derived CDR1 and CDR2 are SGHAT and FQDESV (reference sequence). In nucleotides, the CDR3 is TGTGCCAGCAACTATGCTAGTGGCACCAGGGAGCTATTTTTT. It is translated as CASNYASGTRELFF.

The chain recombines TRBV28 with TRBJ1-1; D not certain. CDR3 length equals 13 residues. Germline lookup yields CDR1 MDHEN and CDR2 SYDVKM. V lost 0 bases and J 4 bases, leaving 6 bases between the germline ends. The CDR3 coding sequence is TGTGCCAGCAGTTTATGGCGTGCCACTGAAGCTTTCTTT. Amino acids: CASSLWRATEAFF.

CDR3 in amino acids: CASSQGQRQETQYF. CDR3 nucleotides: TGTGCCAGTAGCCAGGGACAGCGCCAAGAGACCCAGTACTTC. The gene calls are TRBV11-1 and TRBJ2-5, with 7 bases aligning to TRBD1. This CDR3 spans 14 amino acids. The V segment lost 9 bases and the J segment 1 base; nucleotides outside the gene matches: 8. Germline values: CDR1 SGHAT, CDR2 FQDESV (reference sequence).

The chain uses TRBV28 and TRBJ1-2, with D perhaps TRBD1 (5 bases). Germline V gives CDR1 MDHEN, CDR2 SYDVKM. V shed 2 bases and J shed 12 bases, with 13 bases lying between them. The length of the CDR3 is 12 residues. The CDR3 nucleotides read TGTGCCAGCAGTTTAGCAGGGTATGGTCACACCTTC. Its protein is CASSLAGYGHTF.

About this clonotype: A junction boundary mismatches the germline segment, possibly from a read error. The V and J genes are TRBV20-1 and TRBJ2-3; TRBD2 aligns across 12 bases. CDR1 is DFQATT, CDR2 SNEGSKA, per germline (reference sequence). This CDR3 has 16 residues. CDR3 sequence reads: CCAQEASGRAPDTQYF. The CDR3 DNA is TGCTGTGCCCAAGAGGCTAGCGGGAGGGCCCCGGATACGCAGTATTTT.